Below are 24 T cell receptor beta chains sequenced from a single sample in a study of T cell clonotyping in hematopoietic cell transplantation. Described time point: recipient sample about 28 days before transplant, after cytoreduction. The assay was immunoSEQ multiplex PCR, and TCRdb's table has in-frame clones only and misses some. The sample lists more than 750 clones, roughly half occurring once. The sequenced sample was peripheral blood mononuclear cells, obtained before stem cell transplant. These receptors were taken from a man aged 50 to 59 with myelofibrosis. Some clones in this sample may be carry-over from other donors' samples.

The chain has TRBV4-2 and TRBJ2-1, with 9 bases aligning to TRBD2. The V and J ends lost 0 bases and 6 bases, in that order; junction bases with no gene match: 6. The length of the CDR3 is 16 residues. Looked up from germline, CDR1 is LGHNA and CDR2 is YNFKEQ. This CDR3 reads CASSQDEGGGANEQFF. For the CDR3, the DNA is TGTGCCAGCAGCCAAGATGAGGGCGGGGGGGCCAATGAGCAGTTCTTC.

The rearrangement links TRBV30 to TRBJ1-6, with 7 nucleotides matching TRBD1. The CDR3 runs to 13 residues. V gave up 5 bases and J gave up 7 bases; unmatched junction bases: 5. Germline V CDR1 and CDR2: GTSNPN, SVGIG (reference sequence). DNA of the CDR3: TGTGCCTGGGCCGGGACAGAGAATTCACCCCTCCACTTT. Protein: CAWAGTENSPLHF.

In this sample, this clone turned up a few times. J is TRBJ2-7 and V is TRBV5-6, with 7 bases lining up with TRBD1. Germline trimming cut 3 bases from V and 5 bases from J; bases unmatched to any gene: 8. This CDR3 is 14 amino acids long. Germline values: CDR1 SGHDT, CDR2 YYEEEE. The CDR3 DNA sequence: TGTGCCAGCAGCTCTTTGACAGGGTTCGACGAGCAGTACTTC. This codes for CASSSLTGFDEQYF.

The chain recombines TRBV6-4 with TRBJ1-2; D unresolved. The CDR3 extends over 14 amino acids. V shed 2 bases and J shed 6 bases, with 13 bases lying between them. CDR1 is MRHNA and CDR2 is SNTAGT in the germline V gene. CDR3 sequence: CASSDGTLPHGYTF. The DNA for the CDR3 is TGTGCCAGCAGTGACGGCACGCTGCCACATGGCTACACCTTC.

J is TRBJ2-3 and V is TRBV5-1; TRBD2 agrees at 9 bases. Trimming removed 5 bases from V and 3 bases from J; junction bases left unmatched: 4. The germline CDR1 and CDR2 sequences are SGHRS and YFSETQ. This CDR3 has 14 residues. The chain's CDR3 is CASSGGRATDTQYF. DNA of the CDR3: TGCGCCAGCAGTGGCGGGAGGGCGACAGATACGCAGTATTTT.

The chain employs TRBV5-1 and TRBJ1-2, with D possibly matching TRBD1 (6 bases). The germline V gene has CDR1 SGHRS and CDR2 YFSETQ. There are 15 residues in the CDR3. Trimming shortened V by 4 bases and J by 2 bases, and 15 bases separated the two germline ends. The CDR3: CASSHGGQGNYGYTF. CDR3 DNA sequence: TGCGCCAGCAGCCACGGGGGGCAGGGGAACTATGGCTACACCTTC.

V gene TRBV29-1 combines with J gene TRBJ2-7, with 10 nucleotides matching TRBD1. With V trimmed by 0 bases and J by 5 bases, 7 bases remained unmatched. This CDR3 is 15 amino acids long. CDR1 is SQVTM, CDR2 ANQGSEA, per germline. CDR3 sequence (DNA): TGCAGCGTTGAAGATCCGGGACAGGGGATCCACGAGCAGTACTTC. It is translated as CSVEDPGQGIHEQYF.

The rearrangement links TRBV28 to TRBJ2-1; possibly TRBD2 for D (6 bases). V was pared by 6 bases and J by 9 bases, with 9 bases between. Germline-derived CDR1 and CDR2 are MDHEN and SYDVKM. The CDR3 consists of 11 residues. The CDR3 DNA reads as TGTGCCAGCAGCCGGGGAGGTGAGCAGTTCTTC. Protein: CASSRGGEQFF.

The gene calls are TRBV29-1 and TRBJ2-7, with TRBD2 matching over 9 bases. CDR1 and CDR2 from the germline V gene are SQVTM and ANQGSEA. Trimming removed 6 bases from V and 5 bases from J; junction bases left unmatched: 11. The CDR3 is made up of 14 amino acids. CDR3 amino acids: CSVRGSGRSNEQYF. The CDR3 nucleotides read TGCAGCGTGAGGGGCAGCGGGAGGTCCAACGAGCAGTACTTC.

V and J are TRBV6-5 and TRBJ2-7, with D unresolved. Trimming removed 0 bases from V and 7 bases from J, with 10 bases in between. CDR1 and CDR2 (germline): MNHEY, SVGAGI. This CDR3 comprises 13 residues. CDR3 protein: CASSYSSAWEQYF. In nucleotides, the CDR3 is TGTGCCAGCAGTTACTCGTCCGCGTGGGAGCAGTACTTC.

The chain combines TRBV9 with TRBJ1-1, with D unresolved. The V and J ends lost 0 bases and 0 bases respectively, with 3 bases between them. This CDR3 contains 13 residues. CDR1 and CDR2 (germline): SGDLS, YYNGEE. CDR3 nucleotide sequence: TGTGCCAGCAGCGTAGATGTGAACACTGAAGCTTTCTTT. Its protein product is CASSVDVNTEAFF.

The V call is TRBV7-2, the J call TRBJ2-1; D uncertain. This CDR3 is 11 amino acids long. CDR1 and CDR2 (germline): SGHTA, FQGNSA. V was shortened by 5 bases and J by 10 bases, with 9 bases between the two germline ends. The CDR3 spells CASSLRYEQFF. The CDR3, as DNA: TGTGCCAGCAGCCTGCGATACGAGCAGTTCTTC.

The rearrangement joins TRBV6-5 to TRBJ1-2, with D hard to call. The CDR3 covers 15 residues. V dropped 0 bases and J dropped 4 bases, with 12 bases sitting between them. Germline assignment: CDR1 MNHEY and CDR2 SVGAGI. CDR3 sequence (DNA): TGTGCCAGCAGTTACTCGTTGCCAGTCCGCTATGGCTACACCTTC. Translated: CASSYSLPVRYGYTF.

This clone was counted once. This sequence joins TRBV4-2 and TRBJ1-2; 10 bases match TRBD1. Looked up from germline, CDR1 is LGHNA and CDR2 is YNFKEQ. The CDR3 loop spans 16 amino acids. Trimming at V came to 2 bases and at J to 0 bases, leaving 3 bases not matched to a gene. In DNA form, the CDR3 reads TGTGCCAGCAGCCAACCGGACAGGGGGACTAACTATGGCTACACCTTC. Its translation is CASSQPDRGTNYGYTF.

The V call is TRBV4-3, the J call TRBJ2-7; D might be TRBD1 (6 bases). Germline V gene lookup returns CDR1 LGHNA and CDR2 YSLEER. V lost 3 bases to trimming and J lost 4 bases, with 13 bases between them. The CDR3 is 14 amino acids. CDR3 in DNA: TGCGCCAGCAGCCAGCAGGGGCGGAAATACGAGCAGTACTTC. It specifies CASSQQGRKYEQYF.

The rearrangement uses TRBV7-9 and TRBJ1-2, with 10 bases aligning to TRBD1. The CDR3 consists of 16 residues. J lost 7 bases, V lost 2 bases, and 10 bases had no gene match. CDR1 SEHNR and CDR2 FQNEAQ come from the germline V gene (reference sequence). DNA for the CDR3: TGTGCCAGCAGCTTACTTTCCGGGACAGGGGACCCTGGCTACACCTTC. It encodes CASSLLSGTGDPGYTF. Looking up the rest from reference TRBV7-9 and TRBJ1-2 gives the full variable domain: DTGVSQNPRHKITKRGQNVTFRCDPISEHNRLYWYRQTLGQGPEFLTYFQNEAQLEKSRLLSDRFSAERPKGSFSTLEIQRTEQGDSAMYLCASSLLSGTGDPGYTFGSGTRLTVV.

The J gene is TRBJ2-7, the V gene TRBV27; no definite D call. This CDR3 comprises 12 residues. The germline gives CDR1 MNHEY, CDR2 SMNVEV (reference sequence). The V and J ends lost 5 bases and 3 bases respectively, with 8 bases between them. CDR3 sequence reads: CASSSPGYEQYF. The CDR3 region has the DNA TGTGCCAGCAGTAGCCCAGGCTACGAGCAGTACTTC.

This rearrangement joins TRBV29-1 to TRBJ1-5, with TRBD1 identical over 10 bases. CDR3 length equals 13 residues. The J segment lost 5 bases and the V segment lost 6 bases, leaving 4 bases of the junction unmatched. Germline V gives CDR1 SQVTM, CDR2 ANQGSEA. CDR3 in DNA: TGCAGCGTCGCGACAGGGGGCGATCAGCCCCAGCATTTT. This sequence encodes CSVATGGDQPQHF.

The V and J genes are TRBV29-1 and TRBJ1-5; TRBD1 might be the D (6 bases). Germline assignment: CDR1 SQVTM and CDR2 ANQGSEA. There are 15 residues in the CDR3. With 1 base removed from V and 2 bases from J, the gap between germline ends came to 12 bases. The DNA of the CDR3 is TGCAGCGTTGAAGTGGGGGGCGTGGGCAATCAGCCCCAGCATTTT. It is translated as CSVEVGGVGNQPQHF. The whole variable domain, remainder taken from reference TRBV29-1 and TRBJ1-5, is SAVISQKPSRDICQRGTSLTIQCQVDSQVTMMFWYRQQPGQSLTLIATANQGSEATYESGFVIDKFPISRPNLTFSTLTVSNMSPEDSSIYLCSVEVGGVGNQPQHFGDGTRLSIL.

This clone has just a few counts. The V call is TRBV30, the J call TRBJ2-7, with 7 bases that match TRBD2. This CDR3 contains 13 residues. Trimming removed 3 bases from V and 3 bases from J; junction bases left unmatched: 5. CDR1 and CDR2 from the germline V gene are GTSNPN and SVGIG (reference sequence). In nucleotides, the CDR3 is TGTGCCTGGAGCGGGGGGAACCACTACGAGCAGTACTTC. It yields the protein CAWSGGNHYEQYF.

This clone was observed a few times. This chain connects TRBV7-9 to TRBJ1-6; no definite D call. Trimming removed 2 bases from V and 10 bases from J, with 6 bases in between. The CDR3 consists of 12 residues. The germline CDR1 and CDR2 sequences are SEHNR and FQNEAQ (reference sequence). Here the CDR3 DNA reads TGTGCCAGCAGCTTACTGAGCTCACCCCTCCACTTT. This translates into CASSLLSSPLHF.

On this clone itself: Compared with germline, one end of the junction differs, possibly owing to a read error. This chain connects TRBV6-5 to TRBJ2-7; D perhaps matches TRBD1 (6 bases). The germline gives CDR1 MNHEY, CDR2 SVGAGI. The CDR3 has 14 residues. CDR3 nucleotide sequence: TGTGCCAGCAGGAGGACAGCGAGTTCCTACGAGCAATACTTC. Protein product: CASRRTASSYEQYF.

The rearrangement uses TRBV30 and TRBJ1-1; D unclear. Trimming removed 1 base at V and 8 bases at J, with 11 bases between. Germline V CDR1 and CDR2: GTSNPN, SVGIG (reference sequence). CDR3 length: 12 residues. The CDR3 DNA reads TGTGCCTGGAGTGGCTTGGAGCCCGAAGCTTTCTTT. Protein product: CAWSGLEPEAFF.

This chain uses TRBV4-3 with TRBJ2-5; unclear D gene. CDR3 length: 14 amino acids. Trimming pared 0 bases from V and 5 bases from J, leaving 10 bases between. Germline V gene data show CDR1 as LGHNA and CDR2 as YSLEER. CDR3 loop: CASSQERSVETQYF. The DNA of the CDR3 is TGCGCCAGCAGCCAAGAAAGGAGTGTGGAGACCCAGTACTTC.